Below, 21 T cell receptor beta chains from the same sample are listed, as sequenced in a study of blood T cell repertoires in COVID-19. Repertoires were generated with immunoSEQ multiplex PCR, while TCRdb's copy carries only in-frame clones and drops some. The table records under 300,000 clones, approximately 89% of them present only once. Input material: PBMCs or T cells enriched from blood (not recorded which). The receptor set was obtained from a woman in her fifties or sixties who had recovered from COVID-19.

The chain is built from TRBV19 and TRBJ2-1, with 9 positions matching TRBD1. CDR3 length: 13 amino acids. V shed 8 bases and J 7 bases; nucleotides not matched to a gene: 6. The germline V gene has CDR1 LNHDA and CDR2 SQIVND (reference sequence). The DNA of the CDR3 is TGTGCCAGTGTGGACAGGGGAGGGAATGAGCAGTTCTTC. It is translated as CASVDRGGNEQFF.

This clone was picked up one time. The V call is TRBV18, the J call TRBJ1-1; tentatively, D is TRBD1 (6 bases). CDR3 size: 15 residues. Germline CDR1 reads KGHSH; CDR2 reads LQKENI. V was cut by 3 bases and J by 2 bases, with 13 bases left in between. In DNA form, the CDR3 reads TGTGCCAGCTCACCTTCAAGAGGGGGTAACACTGAAGCTTTCTTT. This translates into CASSPSRGGNTEAFF. The full variable domain, in which reference TRBV18 and TRBJ1-1 provide the parts outside the CDR3, is NAGVMQNPRHLVRRRGQEARLRCSPMKGHSHVYWYRQLPEEGLKFMVYLQKENIIDESGMPKERFSAEFPKEGPSILRIQQVVRGDSAAYFCASSPSRGGNTEAFFGQGTRLTVV.

The J gene is TRBJ1-1, the V gene TRBV27; maybe TRBD1 (5 bases). With 4 bases removed from V and 6 bases from J, the gap between germline ends came to 12 bases. The germline CDR1 and CDR2 sequences are MNHEY and SMNVEV (reference sequence). This CDR3 is 13 amino acids long. In DNA form, the CDR3 reads TGTGCCAGCAGTTCCAGGAGGGGTCCTGAAGCTTTCTTT. Its translation is CASSSRRGPEAFF.

V usage is TRBV12-3 or TRBV12-4 and J usage is TRBJ2-4, with 7 nucleotides matching TRBD1. This CDR3 region has 13 residues. Losses at the gene ends were 4 bases for V and 8 bases for J; bases not matched to a gene: 5. CDR3 protein: CASSSTGSDIQYF. For the CDR3, the DNA is TGTGCCAGCAGTTCGACAGGGTCGGACATTCAGTACTTC.

The chain recombines TRBV5-8 with TRBJ2-7; 7 nucleotides match TRBD2. CDR3 length: 14 residues. V lost 4 bases to trimming and J lost 3 bases; unmatched junction nucleotides: 7. Germline V gives CDR1 SGHTS, CDR2 YDEGEE. CDR3 sequence: CASSPPLAVYEQYF. The DNA for the CDR3 is TGTGCCAGCAGCCCACCCCTAGCGGTCTACGAGCAGTACTTC.

V is TRBV14 and J is TRBJ1-3; D not resolved. This CDR3 contains 16 residues. Germline V gives CDR1 SGHDN, CDR2 FVKESK. Trimming took off 3 bases at V and 0 bases at J, with 12 bases between the two ends. The CDR3 is CASSHSYGASGNTIYF. CDR3 coding DNA: TGTGCCAGCAGCCACTCGTACGGTGCCTCTGGAAACACCATATATTTT.

Concerning this clone itself: The same CDR3 arises from other DNA sequences in this sample as well. This sequence joins TRBV30 and TRBJ2-5; D possibly corresponds to TRBD2 (5 bases). This CDR3 is built from 13 residues. Per germline, CDR1 GTSNPN and CDR2 SVGIG (reference sequence). V lost 0 bases to trimming and J lost 4 bases, with 9 bases between them. CDR3 sequence (DNA): TGTGCCTGGAGTGTTGAGGGTGGAGAGACCCAGTACTTC. It codes for CAWSVEGGETQYF.

The J gene is TRBJ2-2, the V gene TRBV11-2; tentative D call: TRBD2 (6 bases). V shed 5 bases and J shed 3 bases, with 22 bases lying between them. The CDR3 sequence is 18 residues long. Germline V CDR1 and CDR2: SGHAT, FQNNGV. CDR3 residues: CASSPTGGRREYTGELFF. The CDR3 DNA reads as TGTGCCAGCAGCCCCACCGGGGGTAGGAGGGAGTACACCGGGGAGCTGTTTTTT. The full variable domain, its missing parts supplied by reference TRBV11-2 and TRBJ2-2, is EAGVAQSPRYKIIEKRQSVAFWCNPISGHATLYWYQQILGQGPKLLIQFQNNGVVDDSQLPKDRFSAERLKGVDSTLKIQPAKLEDSAVYLCASSPTGGRREYTGELFFGEGSRLTVL.

This clone was seen a handful of times. This rearrangement joins TRBV11-2 to TRBJ2-7; TRBD1 is a possible D gene (6 bases). The V gene lost 2 bases and the J gene lost 5 bases, with 10 bases spanning the gap. Per germline, CDR1 SGHAT and CDR2 FQNNGV. The CDR3 consists of 13 residues. The CDR3 DNA follows: TGTGCCAGCAGCTTACGGCACAGGGACGAGCAGTACTTC. Its protein is CASSLRHRDEQYF.

The chain combines TRBV6-6 with TRBJ1-5, with TRBD1 as a possible D gene (6 bases). Trimming stripped 7 bases from V and 3 bases from J, with 13 bases between. Germline-derived CDR1 and CDR2 are MNHNY and SVGAGI (reference sequence). This CDR3 comprises 14 residues. Here the CDR3 DNA reads TGTGCCAGCAAATCGGACAGCTACAATCAGCCCCAGCATTTT. Its translation is CASKSDSYNQPQHF.

The chain carries TRBV11-3 and TRBJ1-1; D is undetermined. V lost 3 bases, J lost 0 bases, and 11 bases lay in between. The CDR3 length is 15 residues. CDR1 is SGHNT, CDR2 YENEEA, per germline. The CDR3: CASSFSAAMNTEAFF. In DNA form, the CDR3 reads TGTGCCAGCAGCTTCTCCGCGGCCATGAACACTGAAGCTTTCTTT.

This clone was recorded once. The chain uses TRBV28 and TRBJ1-2, with 7 positions matching TRBD1. Losses at the gene ends were 7 bases for V and 4 bases for J; bases not matched to a gene: 12. There are 15 residues in the CDR3. Germline lookup yields CDR1 MDHEN and CDR2 SYDVKM. CDR3 nucleotides: TGTGCCAGCACTCCAAGACAGGGCCCCATCTATGGCTACACCTTC. Its protein is CASTPRQGPIYGYTF.

This clone was counted only a few times. This chain connects TRBV5-4 to TRBJ2-5; TRBD1 agrees at 9 bases. Germline V gives CDR1 SGHNT, CDR2 YYREEE (reference sequence). This CDR3 contains 15 residues. V shed 4 bases, J shed 3 bases, and the junction held 7 bases outside the gene matches. The CDR3 sequence is CASSRRDRVEETQYF. CDR3 nucleotide sequence: TGTGCCAGCAGCCGACGGGACAGGGTGGAAGAGACCCAGTACTTC. The full variable domain, its missing parts supplied by reference TRBV5-4 and TRBJ2-5, is ETGVTQSPTHLIKTRGQQVTLRCSSQSGHNTVSWYQQALGQGPQFIFQYYREEENGRGNFPPRFSGLQFPNYSSELNVNALELDDSALYLCASSRRDRVEETQYFGPGTRLLVL.

This rearrangement joins TRBV7-9 to TRBJ1-1; a possible D gene is TRBD1 (5 bases). Trimming left V 8 bases short and J 0 bases short, with 10 bases between. The CDR3 contains 13 residues. Germline values: CDR1 SEHNR, CDR2 FQNEAQ (reference sequence). The CDR3 is CASGRQLNTEAFF. CDR3 sequence (DNA): TGTGCCAGCGGGCGACAGTTGAACACTGAAGCTTTCTTT.

The gene calls are TRBV19 and TRBJ1-5, with TRBD1 matching over 7 bases. The V gene end was trimmed by 6 bases and the J gene end by 2 bases; junction bases not matched to a gene: 4. The CDR3 consists of 14 residues. CDR1 and CDR2 (germline): LNHDA, SQIVND (reference sequence). CDR3 nucleotide sequence: TGTGCCAGTAGCCCTACAGGGGGCAATCAGCCCCAGCATTTT. This codes for CASSPTGGNQPQHF.

J is TRBJ2-1 and V is TRBV23-1; perhaps TRBD2 as D (6 bases). TRBV23-1 is marked as an open reading frame, function uncertain. The CDR3 spans 14 residues. V was clipped by 11 bases and J by 10 bases, with 24 bases between them. CDR3: CASSIGGTMKEQFF. The CDR3 DNA is TGCGCCTCTTCAATCGGGGGAACAATGAAGGAGCAGTTCTTC.

V gene TRBV13 combines with J gene TRBJ2-7; D may be TRBD1 (5 bases). Germline values: CDR1 PRHDT, CDR2 FYEKMQ (reference sequence). The CDR3 totals 17 residues. V was shortened by 2 bases and J by 0 bases, with 17 bases between the two germline ends. The CDR3 sequence is CASSLSFLARGSYEQYF. The CDR3 region has the DNA TGTGCCAGCAGCTTATCATTTTTGGCAAGGGGCTCCTACGAGCAGTACTTC.

With respect to this clone: At one end, the junction sequence differs from germline, possibly due to a read error. The chain is built from TRBV10-3 and TRBJ1-2, with a possible D match to TRBD1 (5 bases). The CDR3 is made up of 12 amino acids. Germline V gene data show CDR1 as ENHRY and CDR2 as SYGVKD. The CDR3 bases are TGTGCCATCAGTGCGCTGAGGTGGGGCTACGCCTTC. Protein sequence: CAISALRWGYAF.

The rearrangement links TRBV18 to TRBJ2-1; D not resolved. The V and J ends lost 4 bases and 3 bases respectively, with 10 bases between them. Germline values: CDR1 KGHSH, CDR2 LQKENI. The CDR3 contains 14 residues. Here the CDR3 reads CASSRDGGYNEQFF. CDR3 in DNA: TGTGCCAGCTCACGAGACGGCGGCTACAATGAGCAGTTCTTC. Together with reference TRBV18 and TRBJ2-1, the CDR3 gives the full variable domain: NAGVMQNPRHLVRRRGQEARLRCSPMKGHSHVYWYRQLPEEGLKFMVYLQKENIIDESGMPKERFSAEFPKEGPSILRIQQVVRGDSAAYFCASSRDGGYNEQFFGPGTRLTVL.

This chain joins TRBV2 and TRBJ1-3; a possible D gene is TRBD1 (5 bases). CDR1 and CDR2 from the germline V gene are SNHLY and FYNNEI. The CDR3 spans 15 residues. V lost 5 bases, J lost 5 bases, and 16 bases lay in between. CDR3: CASSRAGDPRNTIYF. CDR3 sequence (DNA): TGTGCCAGCAGTCGTGCGGGGGACCCAAGAAACACCATATATTTT.

The genes are TRBV5-1 and TRBJ2-2, with D perhaps matching TRBD2 (5 bases). V was pared by 9 bases and J by 3 bases, with 12 bases between. The CDR3 has 13 residues. In germline, CDR1 is SGHRS, CDR2 YFSETQ. This CDR3 is CATRDGDTGELFF. The CDR3 DNA follows: TGCGCCACCCGAGACGGGGACACCGGGGAGCTGTTTTTT.